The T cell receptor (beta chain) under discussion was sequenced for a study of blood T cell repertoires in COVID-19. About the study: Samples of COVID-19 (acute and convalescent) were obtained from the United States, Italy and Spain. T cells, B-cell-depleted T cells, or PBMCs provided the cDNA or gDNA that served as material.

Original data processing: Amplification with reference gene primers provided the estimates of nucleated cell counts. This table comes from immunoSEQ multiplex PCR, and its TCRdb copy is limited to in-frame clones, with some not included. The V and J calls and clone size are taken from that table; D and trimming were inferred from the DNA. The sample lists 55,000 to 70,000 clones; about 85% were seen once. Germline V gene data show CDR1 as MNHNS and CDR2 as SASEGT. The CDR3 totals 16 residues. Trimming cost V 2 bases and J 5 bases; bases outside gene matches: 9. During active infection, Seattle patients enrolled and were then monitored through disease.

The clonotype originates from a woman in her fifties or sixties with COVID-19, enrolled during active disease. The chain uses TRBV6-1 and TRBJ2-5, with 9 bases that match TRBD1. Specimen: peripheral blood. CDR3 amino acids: CASSERDRVRGETQYF. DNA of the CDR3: TGTGCCAGCAGTGAAAGGGACAGGGTGAGGGGGGAGACCCAGTACTTC.